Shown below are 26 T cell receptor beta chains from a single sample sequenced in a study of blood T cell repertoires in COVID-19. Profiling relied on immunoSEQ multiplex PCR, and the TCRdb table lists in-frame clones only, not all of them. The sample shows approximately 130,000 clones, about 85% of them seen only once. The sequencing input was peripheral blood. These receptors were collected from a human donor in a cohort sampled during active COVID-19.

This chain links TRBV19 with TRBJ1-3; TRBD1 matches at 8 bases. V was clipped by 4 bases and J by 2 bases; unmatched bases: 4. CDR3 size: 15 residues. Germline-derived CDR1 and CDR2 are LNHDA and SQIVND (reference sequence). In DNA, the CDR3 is TGTGCCAGTAGTAGGACAGGGACTACTGGAAACACCATATATTTT. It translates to CASSRTGTTGNTIYF.

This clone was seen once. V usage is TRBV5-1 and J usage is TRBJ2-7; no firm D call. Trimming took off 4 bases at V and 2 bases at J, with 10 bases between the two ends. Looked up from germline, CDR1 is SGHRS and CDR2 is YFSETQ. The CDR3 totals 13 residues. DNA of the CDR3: TGCGCCAGCAGCCCAGACACACCCTACGAGCAGTACTTC. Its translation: CASSPDTPYEQYF.

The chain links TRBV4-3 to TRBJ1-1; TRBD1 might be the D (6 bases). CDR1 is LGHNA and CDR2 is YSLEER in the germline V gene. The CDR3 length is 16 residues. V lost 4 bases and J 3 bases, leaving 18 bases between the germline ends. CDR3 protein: CASSLGWGGPDTEAFF. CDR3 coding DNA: TGCGCCAGCAGCCTCGGATGGGGGGGCCCCGACACTGAAGCTTTCTTT.

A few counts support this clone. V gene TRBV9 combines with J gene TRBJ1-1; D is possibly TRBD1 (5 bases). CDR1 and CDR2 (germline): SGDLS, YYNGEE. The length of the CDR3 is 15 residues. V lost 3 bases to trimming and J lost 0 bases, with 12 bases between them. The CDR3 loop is CASSALTDLNTEAFF. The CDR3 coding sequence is TGTGCCAGCAGCGCACTGACAGACTTGAACACTGAAGCTTTCTTT.

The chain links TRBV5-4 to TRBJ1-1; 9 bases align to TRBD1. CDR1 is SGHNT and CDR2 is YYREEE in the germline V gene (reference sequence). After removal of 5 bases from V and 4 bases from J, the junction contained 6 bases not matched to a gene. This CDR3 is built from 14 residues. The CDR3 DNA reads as TGTGCCAGCAGTCTGGACAGGGGTTTCACTGAAGCTTTCTTT. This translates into CASSLDRGFTEAFF.

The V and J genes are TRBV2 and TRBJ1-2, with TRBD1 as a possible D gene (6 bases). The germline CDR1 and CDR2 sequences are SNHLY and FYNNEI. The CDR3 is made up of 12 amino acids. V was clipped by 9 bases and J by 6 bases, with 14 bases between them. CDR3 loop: CAREGGADGYTF. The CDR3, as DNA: TGTGCCAGAGAGGGGGGGGCGGATGGCTACACCTTC.

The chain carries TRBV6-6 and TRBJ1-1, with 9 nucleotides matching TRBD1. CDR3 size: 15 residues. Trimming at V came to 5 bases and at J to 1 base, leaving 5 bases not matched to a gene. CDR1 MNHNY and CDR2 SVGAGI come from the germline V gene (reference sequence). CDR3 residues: CASSVPGQGNTEAFF. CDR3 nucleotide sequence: TGTGCCAGCAGTGTACCGGGACAGGGGAACACTGAAGCTTTCTTT.

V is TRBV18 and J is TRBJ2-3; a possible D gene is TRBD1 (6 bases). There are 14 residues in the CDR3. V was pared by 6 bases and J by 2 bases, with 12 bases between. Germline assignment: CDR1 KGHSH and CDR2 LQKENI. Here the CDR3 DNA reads TGTGCCAGCTCCGAGACAGGACACACAGATACGCAGTATTTT. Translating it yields CASSETGHTDTQYF.

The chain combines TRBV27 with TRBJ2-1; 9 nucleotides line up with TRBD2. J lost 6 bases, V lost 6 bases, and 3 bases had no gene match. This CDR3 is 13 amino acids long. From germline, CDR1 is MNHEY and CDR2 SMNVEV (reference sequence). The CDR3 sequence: CASRELAGNEQFF. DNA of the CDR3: TGTGCCAGCAGGGAACTAGCGGGCAATGAGCAGTTCTTC.

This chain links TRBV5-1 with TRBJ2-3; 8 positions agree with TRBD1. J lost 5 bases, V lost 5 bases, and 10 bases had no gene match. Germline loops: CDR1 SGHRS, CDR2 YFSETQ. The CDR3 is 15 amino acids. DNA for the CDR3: TGCGCCAGCAGTGACAGGGGTTGGGGTCAAGATACGCAGTATTTT. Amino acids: CASSDRGWGQDTQYF.

The DNA of the CDR3 is TGTGCCTGTGGGCCAGGGTCAAGAAACATTCAGTACTTC. Encoded protein: CACGPGSRNIQYF. The V call is TRBV19, the J call TRBJ2-4, with D tentatively TRBD1 (5 bases). Looked up from germline, CDR1 is LNHDA and CDR2 is SQIVND (reference sequence). V lost 11 bases, J lost 6 bases, and 17 bases lay in between. The CDR3 covers 13 residues.

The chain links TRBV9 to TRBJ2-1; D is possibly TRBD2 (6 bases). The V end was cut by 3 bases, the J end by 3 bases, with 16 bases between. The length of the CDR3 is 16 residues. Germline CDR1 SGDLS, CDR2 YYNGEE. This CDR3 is CASSARSRGSYNEQFF. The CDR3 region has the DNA TGTGCCAGCAGCGCTAGATCACGGGGGAGCTACAATGAGCAGTTCTTC.

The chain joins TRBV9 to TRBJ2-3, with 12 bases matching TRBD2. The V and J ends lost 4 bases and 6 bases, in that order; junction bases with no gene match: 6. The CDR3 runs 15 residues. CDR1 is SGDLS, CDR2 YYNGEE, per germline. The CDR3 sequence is CASSSRLAGADTQYF. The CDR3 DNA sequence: TGTGCCAGCAGCTCACGACTAGCGGGGGCCGATACGCAGTATTTT.

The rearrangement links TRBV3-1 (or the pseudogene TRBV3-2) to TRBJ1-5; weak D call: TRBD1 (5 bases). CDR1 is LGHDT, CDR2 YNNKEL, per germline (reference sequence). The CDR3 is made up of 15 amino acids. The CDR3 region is CAAGGGKTLNQPQHF. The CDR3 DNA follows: TGTGCTGCGGGCGGGGGAAAAACACTCAATCAGCCCCAGCATTTT.

The CDR3 spells CASTLQGGYEKLFF. The CDR3 DNA sequence: TGTGCCAGCACACTACAGGGGGGGTATGAAAAACTGTTTTTT. This chain uses TRBV2 with TRBJ1-4; TRBD1 matches at 8 bases. Per the germline V gene, CDR1 is SNHLY and CDR2 is FYNNEI. J lost 6 bases, V lost 7 bases, and 7 bases had no gene match. CDR3 length equals 14 residues.

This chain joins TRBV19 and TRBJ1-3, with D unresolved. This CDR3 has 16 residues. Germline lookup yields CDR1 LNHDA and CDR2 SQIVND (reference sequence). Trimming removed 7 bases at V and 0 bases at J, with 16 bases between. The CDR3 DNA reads TGTGCCAGTATTTCGCAACGGAGGAGCTCTGGAAACACCATATATTTT. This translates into CASISQRRSSGNTIYF. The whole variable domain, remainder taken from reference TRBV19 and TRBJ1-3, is DGGITQSPKYLFRKEGQNVTLSCEQNLNHDAMYWYRQDPGQGLRLIYYSQIVNDFQKGDIAEGYSVSREKKESFPLTVTSAQKNPTAFYLCASISQRRSSGNTIYFGEGSWLTVV.

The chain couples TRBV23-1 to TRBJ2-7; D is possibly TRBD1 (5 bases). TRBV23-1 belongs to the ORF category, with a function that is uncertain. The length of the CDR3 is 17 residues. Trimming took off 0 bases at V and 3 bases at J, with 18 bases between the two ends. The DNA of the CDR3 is TGCGCCAGCAGTCAATCTGACCTTCAGGGAACCGGCTACGAGCAGTACGTC. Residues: CASSQSDLQGTGYEQYV.

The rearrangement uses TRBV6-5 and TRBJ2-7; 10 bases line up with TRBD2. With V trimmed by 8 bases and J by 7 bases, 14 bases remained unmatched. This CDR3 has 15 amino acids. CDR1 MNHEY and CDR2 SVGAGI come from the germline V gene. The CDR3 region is CASPPRGLAGVEQYV. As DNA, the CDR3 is TGTGCCAGCCCCCCGCGAGGGCTAGCGGGAGTAGAGCAGTACGTC.

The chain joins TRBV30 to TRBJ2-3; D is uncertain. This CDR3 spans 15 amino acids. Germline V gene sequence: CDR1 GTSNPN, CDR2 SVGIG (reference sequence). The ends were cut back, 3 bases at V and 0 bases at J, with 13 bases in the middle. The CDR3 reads CAWRRSPISTDTQYF. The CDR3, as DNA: TGTGCCTGGAGGAGAAGTCCGATCAGCACAGATACGCAGTATTTT.

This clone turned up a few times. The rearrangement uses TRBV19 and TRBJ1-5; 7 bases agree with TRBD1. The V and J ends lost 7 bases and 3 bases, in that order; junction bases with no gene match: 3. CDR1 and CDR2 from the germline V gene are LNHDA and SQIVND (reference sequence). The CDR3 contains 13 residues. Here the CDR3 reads CASNRGNNQPQHF. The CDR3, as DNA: TGTGCCAGTAACAGGGGTAACAATCAGCCCCAGCATTTT. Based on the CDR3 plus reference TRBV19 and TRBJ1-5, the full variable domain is DGGITQSPKYLFRKEGQNVTLSCEQNLNHDAMYWYRQDPGQGLRLIYYSQIVNDFQKGDIAEGYSVSREKKESFPLTVTSAQKNPTAFYLCASNRGNNQPQHFGDGTRLSIL.

CDR3 sequence: CASRGNEQFF. Here the CDR3 DNA reads TGTGCCAGCCGCGGCAATGAGCAGTTCTTC. V usage is TRBV2 and J usage is TRBJ2-1; D not certain. The CDR3 runs 10 residues. Looked up from germline, CDR1 is SNHLY and CDR2 is FYNNEI. Trimming stripped 8 bases from V and 6 bases from J, with 5 bases between.

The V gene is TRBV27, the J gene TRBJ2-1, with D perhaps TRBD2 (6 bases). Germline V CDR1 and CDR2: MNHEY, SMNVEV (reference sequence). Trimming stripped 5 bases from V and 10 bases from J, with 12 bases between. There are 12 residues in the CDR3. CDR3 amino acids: CASSPTRYEQFF. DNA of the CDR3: TGTGCCAGCAGTCCGACTAGATACGAGCAGTTCTTC.

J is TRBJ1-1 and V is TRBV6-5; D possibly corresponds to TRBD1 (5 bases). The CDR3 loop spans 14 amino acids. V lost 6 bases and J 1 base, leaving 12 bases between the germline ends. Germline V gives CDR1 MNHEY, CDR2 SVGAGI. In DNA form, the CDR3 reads TGTGCCAGCAGGGATTGGGGGGGGAACACTGAAGCTTTCTTT. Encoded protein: CASRDWGGNTEAFF.

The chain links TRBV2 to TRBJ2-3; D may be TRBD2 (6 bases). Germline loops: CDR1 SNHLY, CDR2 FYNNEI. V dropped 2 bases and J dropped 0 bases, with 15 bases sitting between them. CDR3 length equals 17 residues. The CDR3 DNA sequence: TGTGCCAGCAGTGAACGTCTCGGACTAACTAGCACAGATACGCAGTATTTT. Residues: CASSERLGLTSTDTQYF.

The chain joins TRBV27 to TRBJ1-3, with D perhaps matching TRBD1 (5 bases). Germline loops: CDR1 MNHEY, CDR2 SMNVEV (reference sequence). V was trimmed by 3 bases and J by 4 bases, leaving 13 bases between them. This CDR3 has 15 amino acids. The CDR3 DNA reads TGTGCCAGCAGTTTCCGGGGGGGTTCGGGAAACACCATATATTTT. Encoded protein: CASSFRGGSGNTIYF.

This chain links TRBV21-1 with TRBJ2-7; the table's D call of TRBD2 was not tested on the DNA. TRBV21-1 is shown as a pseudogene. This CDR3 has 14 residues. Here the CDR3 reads CASSSTHPGREQYV. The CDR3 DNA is TGTGCCAGCAGCTCAACCCATCCCGGTCGGGAGCAGTACGTC.